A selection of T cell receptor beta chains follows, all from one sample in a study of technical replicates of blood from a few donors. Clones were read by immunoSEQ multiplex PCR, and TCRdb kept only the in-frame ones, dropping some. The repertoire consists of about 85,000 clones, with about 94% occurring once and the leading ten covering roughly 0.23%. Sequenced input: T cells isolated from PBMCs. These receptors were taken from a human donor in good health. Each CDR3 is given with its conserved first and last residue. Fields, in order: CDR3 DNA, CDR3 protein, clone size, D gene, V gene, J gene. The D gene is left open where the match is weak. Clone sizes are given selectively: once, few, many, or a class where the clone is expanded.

CDR3 DNA: TGTGCCAGCAATCTAGCGGGCTACAATGAGCAGTTCTTC
CDR3 protein: CASNLAGYNEQFF
clone size: -
D gene: TRBD2
V gene: TRBV2
J gene: TRBJ2-1

CDR3 DNA: TGCAGCGGGGGGGAGGGACACATCCAAGAGACCCAGTACTTC
CDR3 protein: CSGGEGHIQETQYF
clone size: -
D gene: -
V gene: TRBV29-1
J gene: TRBJ2-5

CDR3 DNA: TGTGCCAGCAGTGAATATGGCGGGGATTCACCCCTCCACTTT
CDR3 protein: CASSEYGGDSPLHF
clone size: -
D gene: -
V gene: TRBV2
J gene: TRBJ1-6

CDR3 DNA: TGTGCCACCAGCAGAGTGGGTTGGCGACAGGGGGCAGTCCGTGGGGAGCCCCAGCATTTT
CDR3 protein: CATSRVGWRQGAVRGEPQHF
clone size: -
D gene: TRBD1
V gene: TRBV15
J gene: TRBJ1-5

CDR3 DNA: TGTGCCAGCAGCTCCGGGACAGGGAGTGAGCAGTTCTTC
CDR3 protein: CASSSGTGSEQFF
clone size: -
D gene: TRBD1
V gene: TRBV11-2
J gene: TRBJ2-1

CDR3 DNA: TGTGCCTGGAAGACAGGGGGCTACGAGCAGTACTTC
CDR3 protein: CAWKTGGYEQYF
clone size: -
D gene: TRBD1
V gene: TRBV30
J gene: TRBJ2-7

CDR3 DNA: TGTGCCAGCAGCTCCGCTTGGGAGTCTTCCTACGAGCAGTACTTC
CDR3 protein: CASSSAWESSYEQYF
clone size: -
D gene: -
V gene: TRBV5-4
J gene: TRBJ2-7

CDR3 DNA: TGCAGCGGTCGGACAGGGACTAGAAACACCATATATTTT
CDR3 protein: CSGRTGTRNTIYF
clone size: -
D gene: TRBD1
V gene: TRBV29-1
J gene: TRBJ1-3

CDR3 DNA: TGTGCCAGTAGGGGTAGCGGGACTAGCGGCTGGACCGGGGAGCTGTTTTTT
CDR3 protein: CASRGSGTSGWTGELFF
clone size: -
D gene: TRBD2
V gene: TRBV19
J gene: TRBJ2-2

CDR3 DNA: TGTGCCAGTAGTGTGACTAGCGCCGGGGAGCTGTTTTTT
CDR3 protein: CASSVTSAGELFF
clone size: -
D gene: TRBD2
V gene: TRBV19
J gene: TRBJ2-2

CDR3 DNA: TGTGCCAGCAGCCAAGATCGGACTAGCGGGAGGGCCAAATCCTACGAGCAGTACTTC
CDR3 protein: CASSQDRTSGRAKSYEQYF
clone size: -
D gene: TRBD2
V gene: TRBV14
J gene: TRBJ2-7

CDR3 DNA: TGTGCCACCGTCAGCGGCAGAAGCTCCTACAATGAGCAGTTCTTC
CDR3 protein: CATVSGRSSYNEQFF
clone size: once
D gene: -
V gene: TRBV15
J gene: TRBJ2-1

CDR3 DNA: TGTGCCAGCAGCTTCCCTTCCCGATCTACAGGGGCGAACTATGGCTACACCTTC
CDR3 protein: CASSFPSRSTGANYGYTF
clone size: -
D gene: TRBD1
V gene: TRBV7-9
J gene: TRBJ1-2

CDR3 DNA: TGCGCCAGCAGCCAAGATGAGTCGGTGAATCAGCCCCAGCATTTT
CDR3 protein: CASSQDESVNQPQHF
clone size: -
D gene: -
V gene: TRBV4-1
J gene: TRBJ1-5

CDR3 DNA: TGTGCCAGCAGCTTAAGCGGGGGCTATGGCTACACCTTC
CDR3 protein: CASSLSGGYGYTF
clone size: -
D gene: -
V gene: TRBV7-3
J gene: TRBJ1-2

CDR3 DNA: TGCGCCAGCAGCCGGACTAGCGGGGGGGCGAAAGAGACCCAGTACTTC
CDR3 protein: CASSRTSGGAKETQYF
clone size: -
D gene: TRBD2
V gene: TRBV5-1
J gene: TRBJ2-5

CDR3 DNA: TGTGCCAGCAGTTCGGGACAGAACTATGGCTACACCTTC
CDR3 protein: CASSSGQNYGYTF
clone size: -
D gene: TRBD1
V gene: TRBV27
J gene: TRBJ1-2

CDR3 DNA: TGTGCCAGCAGCTTTTTAGCGGGGGGGGCCTACGAGCAGTACTTC
CDR3 protein: CASSFLAGGAYEQYF
clone size: -
D gene: TRBD2
V gene: TRBV5-6
J gene: TRBJ2-7

CDR3 DNA: TGCAGCGTTCAGGACAGGGAATCTTCACCCCTCCACTTT
CDR3 protein: CSVQDRESSPLHF
clone size: once
D gene: TRBD1
V gene: TRBV29-1
J gene: TRBJ1-6

CDR3 DNA: TGTGCCAGCAGCCCACGGACAGGGAGCTATGGCTACACCTTC
CDR3 protein: CASSPRTGSYGYTF
clone size: -
D gene: TRBD1
V gene: TRBV11-3
J gene: TRBJ1-2

CDR3 DNA: TGTGCCAGCCACCGCCGGCGGGCCTCACCCCTCCACTTT
CDR3 protein: CASHRRRASPLHF
clone size: -
D gene: -
V gene: TRBV28
J gene: TRBJ1-6

CDR3 DNA: TGTGCCTGGAGTAATGGATTTAGGGCGGGGGGTCCTACAGATACGCAGTATTTT
CDR3 protein: CAWSNGFRAGGPTDTQYF
clone size: -
D gene: TRBD2
V gene: TRBV30
J gene: TRBJ2-3

CDR3 DNA: TGCGCCAGCGGACCTTCAGGTCAGGGCGGCTATGGCTACACCTTC
CDR3 protein: CASGPSGQGGYGYTF
clone size: -
D gene: -
V gene: TRBV10-2
J gene: TRBJ1-2

CDR3 DNA: TGTGCCAGCAGCTTAGCGGGCGGGATCGACTATGGCTACACCTTC
CDR3 protein: CASSLAGGIDYGYTF
clone size: -
D gene: -
V gene: TRBV7-9
J gene: TRBJ1-2

CDR3 DNA: TGTGCCATCAGTGCTCGGGAGGGTAATGAAAAACTGTTTTTT
CDR3 protein: CAISAREGNEKLFF
clone size: -
D gene: -
V gene: TRBV10-3
J gene: TRBJ1-4

CDR3 DNA: TGTGCCAGCAGCCCGGAGGTCGAGCAGTACTTC
CDR3 protein: CASSPEVEQYF
clone size: -
D gene: -
V gene: TRBV7-9
J gene: TRBJ2-7

CDR3 DNA: TGTGCCAGCAGTTACTCGGGAGCCGGAGCCTACGAGCAGTACTTC
CDR3 protein: CASSYSGAGAYEQYF
clone size: -
D gene: -
V gene: TRBV6-6
J gene: TRBJ2-7

CDR3 DNA: TGCGCCAGCAGCCAAGTGGGAGGAAACAGAGAAAAACTGTTTTTT
CDR3 protein: CASSQVGGNREKLFF
clone size: -
D gene: -
V gene: TRBV4-1
J gene: TRBJ1-4

CDR3 DNA: TGTGCCAGCCGCCGCCGGGGACAGGCCTACGAGCAGTACTTC
CDR3 protein: CASRRRGQAYEQYF
clone size: -
D gene: TRBD1
V gene: TRBV13
J gene: TRBJ2-7

CDR3 DNA: TGTGCCACCAGCAGACCCCGCCTACGGGACAGGGAGAAAAAACTGTTTTTT
CDR3 protein: CATSRPRLRDREKKLFF
clone size: once
D gene: TRBD1
V gene: TRBV15
J gene: TRBJ1-4

CDR3 DNA: TGTGCCAGCAGTCTTCAGGGTTATGCTGAAGCTTTCTTT
CDR3 protein: CASSLQGYAEAFF
clone size: once
D gene: -
V gene: TRBV6-5
J gene: TRBJ1-1

CDR3 DNA: TGTGCCAGCAGCGTAGAACAGGGCTATGGCTACACCTTC
CDR3 protein: CASSVEQGYGYTF
clone size: -
D gene: -
V gene: TRBV9
J gene: TRBJ1-2

CDR3 DNA: TGTGCCAGCAGTTACCGGGCGGAGGGGACGCAGTATTTT
CDR3 protein: CASSYRAEGTQYF
clone size: -
D gene: -
V gene: TRBV6-5
J gene: TRBJ2-3

CDR3 DNA: TGTGCCAGCAGCGTAGATAGCGGGGGCGCCTTTGAGCAGTACTTC
CDR3 protein: CASSVDSGGAFEQYF
clone size: once
D gene: TRBD2
V gene: TRBV9
J gene: TRBJ2-7

CDR3 DNA: TGTGCCAGCACGGAAATACAGGGCAACTATGGCTACACCTTC
CDR3 protein: CASTEIQGNYGYTF
clone size: -
D gene: -
V gene: TRBV2
J gene: TRBJ1-2

CDR3 DNA: TGTGCCAGTAGTATAGTGGCGGGTTGGGATCAGCCCCAGCATTTT
CDR3 protein: CASSIVAGWDQPQHF
clone size: -
D gene: -
V gene: TRBV19
J gene: TRBJ1-5

CDR3 DNA: TGTGCCAGCAGCTTAGCTCAGGGGGCCTATGGCTACACCTTC
CDR3 protein: CASSLAQGAYGYTF
clone size: -
D gene: TRBD1
V gene: TRBV7-9
J gene: TRBJ1-2

CDR3 DNA: TGTGCCAGCAGGGTGAGGGGAGGGGGCTACACCTTC
CDR3 protein: CASRVRGGGYTF
clone size: -
D gene: -
V gene: TRBV27
J gene: TRBJ1-2

CDR3 DNA: TGTGCCAGTAGATCTTCAGGACAAGGGACATGGGCTTTCTTT
CDR3 protein: CASRSSGQGTWAFF
clone size: few
D gene: -
V gene: TRBV19
J gene: TRBJ1-1

CDR3 DNA: TGCGCCAGCAGCTTGGTCCAGGGGGCGAATGAGCAGTTCTTC
CDR3 protein: CASSLVQGANEQFF
clone size: once
D gene: TRBD1
V gene: TRBV5-1
J gene: TRBJ2-1

CDR3 DNA: TGTGCCAGCAGTTTAGCATTACAGGGGGCCGACTATGGCTACACCTTC
CDR3 protein: CASSLALQGADYGYTF
clone size: -
D gene: TRBD1
V gene: TRBV27
J gene: TRBJ1-2

CDR3 DNA: TGTGCCAGCAGCCCTGCGAGGGACACTGAAGCTTTCTTT
CDR3 protein: CASSPARDTEAFF
clone size: -
D gene: -
V gene: TRBV13
J gene: TRBJ1-1

CDR3 DNA: TGTGCCAGCAGTAGACTAGCGGGGGACTACGAGCAGTACTTC
CDR3 protein: CASSRLAGDYEQYF
clone size: -
D gene: TRBD2
V gene: TRBV2
J gene: TRBJ2-7

CDR3 DNA: TGTGCCACCAGCAGAGGGGGCAGGGTCGACCAGCCCCAGCATTTT
CDR3 protein: CATSRGGRVDQPQHF
clone size: once
D gene: -
V gene: TRBV15
J gene: TRBJ1-5

CDR3 DNA: TGTGCCAGCACCAGCGGACAGGGAAATTCACCCCTCCACTTT
CDR3 protein: CASTSGQGNSPLHF
clone size: -
D gene: TRBD1
V gene: TRBV5-8
J gene: TRBJ1-6

CDR3 DNA: TGTGCCAGCAAAACTAGACGGGAGGGCCTTAATTCCTACGAGCAGTACTTC
CDR3 protein: CASKTRREGLNSYEQYF
clone size: once
D gene: TRBD2
V gene: TRBV6-8
J gene: TRBJ2-7

CDR3 DNA: TGTGCCAGCAGTTTAACAGGGGGCAACGAGCAGTACTTC
CDR3 protein: CASSLTGGNEQYF
clone size: -
D gene: TRBD1
V gene: TRBV28
J gene: TRBJ2-7

CDR3 DNA: TGTGCCACAGGGGTTTCGAGCTCTGGAAACACCATATATTTT
CDR3 protein: CATGVSSSGNTIYF
clone size: -
D gene: -
V gene: TRBV19
J gene: TRBJ1-3

CDR3 DNA: TGCGCCAGCAGTGAGAGACTAGCGGGCCATACAGATACGCAGTATTTT
CDR3 protein: CASSERLAGHTDTQYF
clone size: once
D gene: TRBD2
V gene: TRBV10-2
J gene: TRBJ2-3

CDR3 DNA: TGCGCCAGCAGCCAGGACGGGAGAAATAATTCACCCCTCCACTTT
CDR3 protein: CASSQDGRNNSPLHF
clone size: -
D gene: -
V gene: TRBV5-1
J gene: TRBJ1-6

CDR3 DNA: TGCAGTGCTAGAGGTTACAGTGAAGCTTTCTTT
CDR3 protein: CSARGYSEAFF
clone size: -
D gene: -
V gene: TRBV20-1
J gene: TRBJ1-1

CDR3 DNA: TGTGCCAGCAGTCTAAGGACAGGGGGAAAGTACGAGCAGTACTTC
CDR3 protein: CASSLRTGGKYEQYF
clone size: -
D gene: TRBD1
V gene: TRBV25-1
J gene: TRBJ2-7

CDR3 DNA: TGTGCCAGCAGTTCTCTAGCGGGAGGGCCCCACACAGATACGCAGTATTTT
CDR3 protein: CASSSLAGGPHTDTQYF
clone size: -
D gene: TRBD2
V gene: TRBV27
J gene: TRBJ2-3

CDR3 DNA: TGCGCCAGCAGCTTCGACAGTGCCTACGAGCAGTACTTC
CDR3 protein: CASSFDSAYEQYF
clone size: -
D gene: -
V gene: TRBV5-1
J gene: TRBJ2-7

CDR3 DNA: TGCAGCGCCCGGGACAGTTTCTACGAGCAGTACTTC
CDR3 protein: CSARDSFYEQYF
clone size: once
D gene: TRBD1
V gene: TRBV29-1
J gene: TRBJ2-7

CDR3 DNA: TGTGCCAGCAGCGTACATAGCGGGGGGGCCTACAATGAGCAGTTCTTC
CDR3 protein: CASSVHSGGAYNEQFF
clone size: -
D gene: TRBD2
V gene: TRBV9
J gene: TRBJ2-1

CDR3 DNA: TGCGCCAGCAGCCTTGGTCATGGCCGCCCTGAAGCTTTCTTT
CDR3 protein: CASSLGHGRPEAFF
clone size: -
D gene: -
V gene: TRBV5-1
J gene: TRBJ1-1

CDR3 DNA: TGTGCCAGCAGCTCCAGGGATGCGACTAACTATGGCTACACCTTC
CDR3 protein: CASSSRDATNYGYTF
clone size: -
D gene: -
V gene: TRBV11-1
J gene: TRBJ1-2

CDR3 DNA: TGCGCCAGCAGCTCGCCGACAGGGACTAACTATGGCTACACCTTC
CDR3 protein: CASSSPTGTNYGYTF
clone size: -
D gene: TRBD1
V gene: TRBV4-1
J gene: TRBJ1-2